This note documents a single T cell receptor beta chain sequence. The antigen this receptor binds is unknown. Per-base qualities were not stored, and no clone one base away is much larger. This sample is part of a study of blood T cell repertoires in COVID-19 (dated by TCRdb to between 2020 and 2021). For the study in its entirety: Samples from collaborators originated in the United States, Italy and Spain and spanned both the acute and convalescent phases of COVID-19. The prospective study material was composed of cDNA or gDNA derived from T cells, B-cell-depleted T cells, or PBMCs. Subjects who had been exposed to COVID-19, were actively infected with it, or had recovered from it provided the deeply sampled blood TCRbeta repertoires that made up the dataset. The repertoires were released in a freely available public database intended as a resource for research on the immune response to SARS-CoV-2. The samples were drawn from the first 160 participants of the ongoing ImmuneRACE study and from about 1,200 subjects provided by 6 global collaborators. Sample metadata almost always included a de-identified subject ID, COVID-19 status, age in years and sex. Where available, HLA class I and class II types were obtained from metadata supplied by the sample provider rather than from assay-based typing. General findings and caveats noted by the study authors: How much clinical and demographic metadata was included differed by source and by participant, and the metadata was provided uncurated.

For this chain, trimming is 6 bases at the V end and 0 bases at the J end, and the number of junction bases without a gene match is 6. CDR1 and CDR2 were assigned from the germline V gene as SQVTM and ANQGSEA. Taken from cysteine to phenylalanine, the CDR3 has 15 residues. Kept here is only the CDR3 DNA, which spans 45 bases and is read in frame from base 1. TCRbeta CDR3 regions were amplified from genomic DNA using the immunoSEQ Assay, a bias-controlled multiplex PCR. Per the authors' processing: Nucleated cell counts per sample were estimated from amplification of reference gene primers within the assay. To quantify the absolute abundance of each unique TCRbeta CDR3 rearrangement, sequence reads were collapsed and filtered. For each sample, productive Simpson clonality was calculated by taking the square root of Simpson's diversity index across productive rearrangements. The table was pulled from immuneACCESS by TCRdb, which kept in-frame rearrangements only. Such tables lose some clones; where checked, under half of the loss comes from unresolved V genes, and the rest has no known cause. V and J calls and clone size are copied from that table; D and trimming were computed from the DNA. The sample records 200,000 to 250,000 clones, 65% to 85% of which are singletons. The ten biggest clones cover 5.5% to 7.5% of the sample.

Participants in the prospective study were aged about 18 to 100 years, lived in 24 United States geographic areas, and enrolled through a virtual design. To assign participants to cohorts, the prospective study relied on clinical history that participants themselves reported in a screening survey and a study questionnaire. Recovered participants in ImmuneRACE Cohort 3 were defined by two consecutive negative NP/OP PCR tests, clearance by a healthcare professional, or resolution of symptoms. In the prospective study, whole blood, serum and a nasopharyngeal or oropharyngeal swab were collected from each participant by mobile phlebotomists. Additional blood draws and questionnaires over an approximately 2-month period could optionally be provided by prospective study participants. Blood samples from the prospective study were shipped frozen or at room temperature prior to DNA extraction.

The TCR sequence derives from a woman aged 40 to 55 who had recovered from COVID-19. The chain joins TRBV29-1 to TRBJ2-7; 12 middle bases align to TRBD2. The sequenced sample consisted of PBMCs or T cells enriched from blood (not recorded which). The CDR3 region: CSVWTSGTVSYEQYF. In nucleotide form, the sequence is TGCAGCGTCTGGACTAGCGGGACCGTCTCCTACGAGCAGTACTTC.